The present T cell receptor (beta chain) was sequenced within a study of OX40 agonist ivuxolimab in advanced cancers. General study findings and limits: Some of the nonresponding patients also showed low levels of normalized T-cell clonal expansion.

V lost 4 bases, J lost 3 bases, and 10 bases lay in between. This CDR3 contains 14 residues. CDR1 is SGHRS and CDR2 is YFSETQ in the germline V gene. A note on this clone: The target antigen is unknown.

Using immunoSEQ multiplex PCR, the repertoire was profiled, and TCRdb retains in-frame clones only, with some absent. The sample consists of 35,000 to 50,000 clones, around 85% of them appearing once. The receptor was derived from an adult with an advanced solid tumor such as melanoma, head and neck, liver or kidney cancer. The chain joins TRBV5-1 to TRBJ1-4, with no clear D. The source material was CD4+ or CD8+ T cells sorted from blood, sampled in a trial of the OX40 agonist ivuxolimab. The chain's CDR3 is CASSIGGANEKLFF. The CDR3 coding sequence is TGCGCCAGCAGCATCGGCGGGGCTAATGAAAAACTGTTTTTT.